What follows are 13 T cell receptor beta chains derived from one specimen sequenced in a study of cytomegalovirus exposure and HLA in healthy donors. The primer mix had 60 Vbeta and 13 Jbeta primers. Libraries were prepared by immunoSEQ multiplex PCR; TCRdb keeps only in-frame clonotypes and omits some of them. The sample shows 140,000 to 150,000 clones, about three quarters of them seen only once. Sequencing was done on a sample of PBMCs. All receptors come from a male donor in good health and CMV-seronegative.

This clone appeared a few times. V gene TRBV23-1 combines with J gene TRBJ2-1; tentative D call: TRBD1 (5 bases). TRBV23-1 is noted as an ORF with a role that remains uncertain. The length of the CDR3 is 12 residues. With 4 bases removed from V and 4 bases from J, the gap between germline ends came to 5 bases. The DNA of the CDR3 is TGCGCCAGCAGTCGACAGTACAATGAGCAGTTCTTC. It translates to CASSRQYNEQFF.

The CDR3 DNA is TGTGCCAGTAGTCCAAATGACTGGCGTCGTTACGAGCAGTACTTC. This codes for CASSPNDWRRYEQYF. The chain carries TRBV19 and TRBJ2-7; D uncertain. The CDR3 totals 15 residues. V was clipped by 5 bases and J by 4 bases, with 18 bases between them. CDR1 is LNHDA, CDR2 SQIVND, per germline (reference sequence).

DNA for the CDR3: TGTGCCAGCAGTGTCAGGAGGTTTAGGGACAATGAGCAGTTCTTC. Translation: CASSVRRFRDNEQFF. V gene TRBV25-1 combines with J gene TRBJ2-1, with D maybe TRBD2 (5 bases). V was trimmed by 4 bases and J by 5 bases, leaving 15 bases between them. The CDR3 is 15 amino acids. Germline CDR1 and CDR2: MGHDK and SYGVNS.

The chain employs TRBV27 and TRBJ1-6, with 7 bases aligning to TRBD1. The V gene end was trimmed by 4 bases and the J gene end by 4 bases; junction bases not matched to a gene: 7. The length of the CDR3 is 16 residues. Germline CDR1 MNHEY, CDR2 SMNVEV (reference sequence). The CDR3 nucleotides are TGTGCCAGCAGTTACCGGGGACAGCGGTATAATTCACCCCTCCACTTT. It specifies CASSYRGQRYNSPLHF.

The chain links TRBV18 to TRBJ1-5, with D possibly TRBD1 on 5 matching bases. The CDR3 extends over 13 amino acids. V shed 5 bases and J shed 3 bases, with 8 bases lying between them. Per the germline V gene, CDR1 is KGHSH and CDR2 is LQKENI. The CDR3 nucleotides are TGTGCCAGCTCAATGGGGCTCAATCAGCCCCAGCATTTT. Translated: CASSMGLNQPQHF.

The rearrangement joins TRBV4-2 to TRBJ2-3, with TRBD2 matching 10 bases. Unmatched junction bases numbered 12, after V lost 3 bases and J lost 0 bases. Germline V gene lookup returns CDR1 LGHNA and CDR2 YNFKEQ. The CDR3 loop spans 19 amino acids. The CDR3 DNA is TGTGCCAGCAGCCAGGGTGGATTAGCGGGGGGAAGGAGCACAGATACGCAGTATTTT. Its translation: CASSQGGLAGGRSTDTQYF.

The chain joins TRBV15 to TRBJ2-7; 10 positions match TRBD2. CDR3 length: 16 amino acids. V lost 1 base and J lost 1; bases outside the gene matches: 4. Looked up from germline, CDR1 is LNHNV and CDR2 is YYDKDF (reference sequence). As DNA, the CDR3 is TGTGCCACCAGCAGAGTTAGGACTAGCGGTTCCTACGAGCAGTACTTC. Translated, it gives CATSRVRTSGSYEQYF. Using reference TRBV15 and TRBJ2-7 for the parts outside the CDR3, the full variable domain is DAMVIQNPRYQVTQFGKPVTLSCSQTLNHNVMYWYQQKSSQAPKLLFHYYDKDFNNEADTPDNFQSRRPNTSFCFLDIRSPGLGDTAMYLCATSRVRTSGSYEQYFGPGTRLTVT.

The chain couples TRBV18 to TRBJ2-5; TRBD1 matches 7 bases. Germline assignment: CDR1 KGHSH and CDR2 LQKENI. V shed 3 bases, J shed 2 bases, and the junction held 3 bases outside the gene matches. This CDR3 contains 14 residues. The CDR3 bases are TGTGCCAGCTCACCTCGGGACAGTCAAGAGACCCAGTACTTC. Its protein is CASSPRDSQETQYF.

V and J are TRBV11-2 and TRBJ2-5; 9 bases map to TRBD2. The V gene's germline CDR1 is SGHAT and CDR2 FQNNGV. This CDR3 has 18 residues. V gave up 0 bases and J gave up 2 bases; unmatched junction bases: 10. The CDR3 is CASSLEPAGGPPQETQYF. The CDR3 DNA sequence: TGTGCCAGCAGCTTAGAACCAGCGGGGGGACCACCACAAGAGACCCAGTACTTC.

The chain uses TRBV11-2 and TRBJ1-2; D possibly corresponds to TRBD1 (6 bases). The CDR3 is 14 residues long. Trimming took off 4 bases at V and 4 bases at J, with 13 bases between the two ends. CDR1 SGHAT and CDR2 FQNNGV come from the germline V gene. The CDR3 protein is CASSYRQAAYGYTF. The CDR3 nucleotides read TGTGCCAGCAGCTACCGACAGGCCGCCTATGGCTACACCTTC.

The genes are TRBV7-9 and TRBJ1-1; TRBD1 aligns across 7 bases. J was trimmed by 6 bases and V by 1 base; bases with no gene match: 2. CDR1 and CDR2 from the germline V gene are SEHNR and FQNEAQ (reference sequence). The CDR3 extends over 13 amino acids. CDR3 nucleotide sequence: TGTGCCAGCAGCTTAGTGACAGGGCCTGAAGCTTTCTTT. Its translation is CASSLVTGPEAFF.

The rearrangement uses TRBV9 and TRBJ2-3; TRBD2 is a possible D gene (7 bases). This CDR3 is built from 15 residues. The V gene's germline CDR1 is SGDLS and CDR2 YYNGEE. The germline V and J ends were trimmed by 0 bases and 4 bases, with 12 bases remaining between them. The CDR3 loop reads CASSVGGGQADTQYF. DNA of the CDR3: TGTGCCAGCAGCGTAGGGGGGGGGCAAGCAGATACGCAGTATTTT.

This chain uses TRBV29-1 with TRBJ1-2; 9 bases fit TRBD1. V shed 7 bases, J shed 0 bases, and the junction held 3 bases outside the gene matches. The length of the CDR3 is 13 residues. CDR1 SQVTM and CDR2 ANQGSEA come from the germline V gene. The CDR3 nucleotides are TGCAGCGCGGGGACAGGGACTAACTATGGCTACACCTTC. It is translated as CSAGTGTNYGYTF.